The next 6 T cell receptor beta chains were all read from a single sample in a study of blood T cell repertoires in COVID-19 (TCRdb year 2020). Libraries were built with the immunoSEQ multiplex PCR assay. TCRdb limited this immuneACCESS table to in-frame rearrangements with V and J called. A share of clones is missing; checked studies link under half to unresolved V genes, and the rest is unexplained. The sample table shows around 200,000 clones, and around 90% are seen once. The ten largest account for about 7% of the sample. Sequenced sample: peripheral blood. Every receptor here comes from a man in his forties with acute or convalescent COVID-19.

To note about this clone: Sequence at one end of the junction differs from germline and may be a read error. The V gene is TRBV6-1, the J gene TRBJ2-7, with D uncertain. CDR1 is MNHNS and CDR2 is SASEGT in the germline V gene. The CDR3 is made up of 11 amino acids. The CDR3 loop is CASSELNRSHF. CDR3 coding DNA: TGTGCCAGCAGTGAATTGAATAGGAGCCACTTC.

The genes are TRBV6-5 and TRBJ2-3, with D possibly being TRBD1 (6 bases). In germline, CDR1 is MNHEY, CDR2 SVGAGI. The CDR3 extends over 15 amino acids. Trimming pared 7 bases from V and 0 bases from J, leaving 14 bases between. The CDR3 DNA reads TGTGCCAGCAATTGGGACAAACGAAGCACAGATACGCAGTATTTT. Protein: CASNWDKRSTDTQYF.

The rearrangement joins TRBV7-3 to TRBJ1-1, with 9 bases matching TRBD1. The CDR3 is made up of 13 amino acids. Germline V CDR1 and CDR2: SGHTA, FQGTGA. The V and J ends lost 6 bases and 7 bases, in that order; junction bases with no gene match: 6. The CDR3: CASSYRGLDEAFF. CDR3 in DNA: TGTGCCAGCAGTTACAGGGGGCTGGATGAAGCTTTCTTT. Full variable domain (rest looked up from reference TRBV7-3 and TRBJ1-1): GAGVSQTPSNKVTEKGKYVELRCDPISGHTALYWYRQSLGQGPEFLIYFQGTGAADDSGLPNDRFFAVRPEGSVSTLKIQRTERGDSAVYLCASSYRGLDEAFFGQGTRLTVV.

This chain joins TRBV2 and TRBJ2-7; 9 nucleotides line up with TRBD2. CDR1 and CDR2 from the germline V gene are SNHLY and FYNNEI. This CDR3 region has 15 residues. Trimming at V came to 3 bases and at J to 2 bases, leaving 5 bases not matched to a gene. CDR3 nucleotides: TGTGCCAGCAGTGAGGGGGCGGGAGGGACCTACGAGCAGTACTTC. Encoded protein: CASSEGAGGTYEQYF.

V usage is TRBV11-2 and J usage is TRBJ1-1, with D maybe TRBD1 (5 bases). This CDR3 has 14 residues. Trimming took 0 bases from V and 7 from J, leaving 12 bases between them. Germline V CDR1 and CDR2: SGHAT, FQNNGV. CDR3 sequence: CASSLEGMGGEAFF. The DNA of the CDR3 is TGTGCCAGCAGCTTAGAAGGTATGGGGGGTGAAGCTTTCTTT.

The CDR3 reads CASRPLTGGDSPLHF. CDR3 bases: TGTGCCAGTCGGCCCCTGACAGGGGGGGATTCACCCCTCCACTTT. This chain uses TRBV27 with TRBJ1-6; 9 nucleotides agree with TRBD1. Germline V gives CDR1 MNHEY, CDR2 SMNVEV (reference sequence). The trim removed 9 bases at V and 8 bases at J, leaving 11 bases unmatched. The CDR3 contains 15 residues.